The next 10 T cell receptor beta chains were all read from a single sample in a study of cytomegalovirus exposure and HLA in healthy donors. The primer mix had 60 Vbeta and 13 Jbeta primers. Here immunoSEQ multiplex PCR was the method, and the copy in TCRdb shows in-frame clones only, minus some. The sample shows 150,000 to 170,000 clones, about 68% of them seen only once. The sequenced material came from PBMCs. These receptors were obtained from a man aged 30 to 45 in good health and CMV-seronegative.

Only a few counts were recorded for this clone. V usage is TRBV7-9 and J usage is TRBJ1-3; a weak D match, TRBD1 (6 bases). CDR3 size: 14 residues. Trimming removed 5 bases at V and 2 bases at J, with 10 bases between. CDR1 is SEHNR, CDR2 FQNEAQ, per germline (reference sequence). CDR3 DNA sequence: TGTGCCAGCAGCCCAACAGGGCCTGGAAACACCATATATTTT. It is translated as CASSPTGPGNTIYF.

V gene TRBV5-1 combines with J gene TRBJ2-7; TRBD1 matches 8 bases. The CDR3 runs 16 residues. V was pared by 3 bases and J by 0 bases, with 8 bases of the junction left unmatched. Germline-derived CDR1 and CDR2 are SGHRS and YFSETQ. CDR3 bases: TGCGCCAGCAGCTCAGTTATTGGGACAGGCTCCTACGAGCAGTACTTC. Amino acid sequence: CASSSVIGTGSYEQYF. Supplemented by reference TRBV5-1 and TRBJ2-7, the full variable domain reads KAGVTQTPRYLIKTRGQQVTLSCSPISGHRSVSWYQQTPGQGLQFLFEYFSETQRNKGNFPGRFSGRQFSNSRSEMNVSTLELGDSALYLCASSSVIGTGSYEQYFGPGTRLTVT.

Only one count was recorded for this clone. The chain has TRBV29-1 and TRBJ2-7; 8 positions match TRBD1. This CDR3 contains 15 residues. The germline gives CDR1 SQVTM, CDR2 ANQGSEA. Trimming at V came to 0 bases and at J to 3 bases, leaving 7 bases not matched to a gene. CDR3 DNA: TGCAGCGTTGAAGATGGCGGACAGGGACGCTACGAGCAGTACTTC. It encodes CSVEDGGQGRYEQYF.

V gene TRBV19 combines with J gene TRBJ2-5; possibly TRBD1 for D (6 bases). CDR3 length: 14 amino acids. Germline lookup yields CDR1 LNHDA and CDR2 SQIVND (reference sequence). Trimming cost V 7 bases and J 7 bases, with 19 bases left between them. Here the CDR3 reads CASTPDSWSGTQYF. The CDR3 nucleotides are TGTGCCAGTACCCCGGACAGTTGGTCGGGGACCCAGTACTTC.

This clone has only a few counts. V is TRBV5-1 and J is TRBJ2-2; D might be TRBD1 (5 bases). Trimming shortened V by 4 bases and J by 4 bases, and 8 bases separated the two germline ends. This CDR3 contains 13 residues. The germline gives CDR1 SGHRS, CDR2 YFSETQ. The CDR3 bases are TGCGCCAGCAGCCCGACAGTCACCGGGGAGCTGTTTTTT. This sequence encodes CASSPTVTGELFF.

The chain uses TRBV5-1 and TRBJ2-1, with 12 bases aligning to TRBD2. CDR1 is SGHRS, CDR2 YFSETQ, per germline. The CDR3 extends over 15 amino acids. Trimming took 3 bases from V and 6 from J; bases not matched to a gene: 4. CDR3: CASSSTSGGRNEQFF. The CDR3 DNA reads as TGCGCCAGCAGCTCGACTAGCGGGGGTCGCAATGAGCAGTTCTTC.

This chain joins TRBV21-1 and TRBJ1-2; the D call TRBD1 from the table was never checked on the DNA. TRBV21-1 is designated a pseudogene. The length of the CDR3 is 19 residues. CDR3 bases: TGTGCCAGCAGCAAATGGGACCGGGACAGGGTACCGGGGGACTATGGCTACACCTTC. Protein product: CASSKWDRDRVPGDYGYTF.

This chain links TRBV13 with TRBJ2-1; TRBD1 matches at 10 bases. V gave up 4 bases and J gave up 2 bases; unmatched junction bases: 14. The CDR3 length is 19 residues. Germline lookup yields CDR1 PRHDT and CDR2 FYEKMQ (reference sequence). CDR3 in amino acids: CASSSGTGAHSAAYNEQFF. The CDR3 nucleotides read TGTGCCAGCAGCTCCGGGACAGGGGCGCATAGTGCCGCCTACAATGAGCAGTTCTTC.

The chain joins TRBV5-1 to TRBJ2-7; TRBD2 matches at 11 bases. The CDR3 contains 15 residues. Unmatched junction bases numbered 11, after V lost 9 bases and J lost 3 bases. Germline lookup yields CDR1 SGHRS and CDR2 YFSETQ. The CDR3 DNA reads TGCGCCACAACGACGGGACTAGCGGTAGACTACGAGCAGTACTTC. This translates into CATTTGLAVDYEQYF.

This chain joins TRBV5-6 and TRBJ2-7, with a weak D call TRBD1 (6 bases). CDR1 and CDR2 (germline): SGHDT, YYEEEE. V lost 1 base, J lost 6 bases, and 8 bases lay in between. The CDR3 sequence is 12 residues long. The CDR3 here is CASSLNRAEQYF. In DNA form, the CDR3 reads TGTGCCAGCAGCTTGAACAGGGCCGAGCAGTACTTC.